This entry concerns a single T cell receptor beta chain. The data are from a study of cytomegalovirus exposure and HLA in healthy donors. Use of 60 Vbeta and 13 Jbeta primers characterized the PCR. Sequencing was performed with immunoSEQ multiplex PCR; in TCRdb, only in-frame clones are kept and a portion is missing. Among about 140,000 clones listed, about 79% were seen once. The CDR3 contains 14 residues. Germline trimming cut 2 bases from V and 4 bases from J; bases unmatched to any gene: 6. Germline V lookup: CDR1 GTSNPN, CDR2 SVGIG (reference sequence). This receptor was taken from a male donor in good health and CMV-seronegative. Input material: PBMCs. V gene TRBV30 combines with J gene TRBJ1-1; TRBD1 agrees at 8 bases. As DNA, the CDR3 is TGTGCCTGGAGTCCCCGGACAGGGCCCACTGAAGCTTTCTTT. This codes for CAWSPRTGPTEAFF. Full variable domain (remainder filled in from reference TRBV30 and TRBJ1-1): SQTIHQWPATLVQPVGSPLSLECTVEGTSNPNLYWYRQAAGRGLQLLFYSVGIGQISSEVPQNLSASRPQDRQFILSSKKLLLSDSGFYLCAWSPRTGPTEAFFGQGTRLTVV.